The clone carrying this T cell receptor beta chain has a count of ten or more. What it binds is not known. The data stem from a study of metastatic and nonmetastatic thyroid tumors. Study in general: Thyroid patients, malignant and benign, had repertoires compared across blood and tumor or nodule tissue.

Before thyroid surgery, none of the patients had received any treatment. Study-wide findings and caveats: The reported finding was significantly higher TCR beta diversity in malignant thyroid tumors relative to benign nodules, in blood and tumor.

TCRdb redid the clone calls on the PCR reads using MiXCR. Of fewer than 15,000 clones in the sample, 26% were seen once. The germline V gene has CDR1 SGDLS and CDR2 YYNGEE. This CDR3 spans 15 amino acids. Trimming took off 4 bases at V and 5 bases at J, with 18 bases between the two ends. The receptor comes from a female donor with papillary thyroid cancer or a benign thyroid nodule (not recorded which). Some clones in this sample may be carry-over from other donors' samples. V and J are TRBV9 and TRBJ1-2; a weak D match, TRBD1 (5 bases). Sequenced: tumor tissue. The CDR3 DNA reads TGTGCCAGCAGCCTATGGCGGGACGGGCGATATGGCTACACCTTC. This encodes CASSLWRDGRYGYTF.